Shown below are 30 T cell receptor beta chains from a single sample sequenced in a study of control samples from healthy donors and cancer patients. The protocol was immunoSEQ multiplex PCR, while the TCRdb copy is restricted to in-frame clones and leaves out a portion. The top ten clones hold approximately 1.2% of a sample with about 65,000 clones, 90% of them seen once. Sequenced input: PBMCs. The source of these receptors is a woman aged 45 to 65 with colorectal cancer.

The V and J genes are TRBV12-3 or TRBV12-4 and TRBJ2-1, with 10 bases fitting TRBD2. The length of the CDR3 is 13 residues. Germline trimming cut 6 bases from V and 8 bases from J; bases unmatched to any gene: 4. The CDR3 spells CASRLLAGDEQFF. CDR3 sequence (DNA): TGTGCCAGCAGACTTCTAGCGGGAGATGAGCAGTTCTTC.

The chain employs TRBV20-1 and TRBJ2-7, with D unresolved. Trimming removed 5 bases at V and 4 bases at J, with 9 bases between. The germline V gene encodes CDR1 DFQATT and CDR2 SNEGSKA (reference sequence). The CDR3 is 11 amino acids. In nucleotides, the CDR3 is TGCAGTGCTCTGGTCCTTTACGAGCAGTACTTC. It is translated as CSALVLYEQYF.

This rearrangement joins TRBV5-1 to TRBJ2-7; weak D call: TRBD2 (6 bases). V gave up 0 bases and J gave up 7 bases, with 17 bases separating them. The CDR3 has 15 residues. In germline, CDR1 is SGHRS, CDR2 YFSETQ. The CDR3 here is CASSLGWVAAGEQYF. The CDR3 DNA reads as TGCGCCAGCAGCTTGGGATGGGTGGCGGCGGGGGAGCAGTACTTC.

The chain combines TRBV5-1 with TRBJ2-3; D uncertain. Germline lookup yields CDR1 SGHRS and CDR2 YFSETQ. Between the trimmed V and J ends, which lost 1 base and 7 bases, there was a span of 13 bases. The CDR3 length is 14 residues. The CDR3 region has the DNA TGCGCCAGCAGCTTGCGGCCGGGCCATAATACGCAGTATTTT. It encodes CASSLRPGHNTQYF.

This chain links TRBV30 with TRBJ1-4; perhaps TRBD1 as D (5 bases). V was clipped by 2 bases and J by 7 bases, with 23 bases between them. CDR1 GTSNPN and CDR2 SVGIG come from the germline V gene (reference sequence). The CDR3 spans 17 residues. CDR3 sequence reads: CAWSPKSGGARREKLFF. CDR3 DNA sequence: TGTGCCTGGAGTCCCAAATCCGGTGGGGCGAGACGTGAAAAACTGTTTTTT. Full variable domain (remainder filled in from reference TRBV30 and TRBJ1-4): SQTIHQWPATLVQPVGSPLSLECTVEGTSNPNLYWYRQAAGRGLQLLFYSVGIGQISSEVPQNLSASRPQDRQFILSSKKLLLSDSGFYLCAWSPKSGGARREKLFFGSGTQLSVL.

The rearrangement links TRBV28 to TRBJ1-2; maybe TRBD1 (6 bases). Trimming removed 7 bases at V and 9 bases at J, with 15 bases between. This CDR3 is built from 12 residues. CDR1 is MDHEN and CDR2 is SYDVKM in the germline V gene. CDR3 DNA sequence: TGTGCCAGCACCCCTTCAGGGGAAAGCTACACCTTC. Protein product: CASTPSGESYTF.

The chain recombines TRBV6-5 with TRBJ2-3; D gene ambiguous. Germline CDR1 reads MNHEY; CDR2 reads SVGAGI. There are 14 residues in the CDR3. Trimming took 6 bases from V and 5 from J, leaving 15 bases between them. CDR3: CASRAKFLVDTQYF. The CDR3 DNA reads TGTGCCAGCAGAGCCAAATTCCTCGTAGATACGCAGTATTTT.

The chain uses TRBV3-1 (or the pseudogene TRBV3-2) and TRBJ1-6; TRBD1 agrees at 12 bases. Trimming removed 4 bases from V and 9 bases from J; junction bases left unmatched: 1. This CDR3 is built from 14 residues. Germline loops: CDR1 LGHDT, CDR2 YNNKEL (reference sequence). The CDR3 sequence is CASSRGQGASPLHF. CDR3 in DNA: TGTGCCAGCAGCCGGGGACAGGGGGCTTCACCCCTCCACTTT.

The genes are TRBV5-6 and TRBJ1-2; D gene ambiguous. This CDR3 comprises 12 residues. V dropped 1 base and J dropped 4 bases, with 5 bases sitting between them. CDR1 and CDR2 from the germline V gene are SGHDT and YYEEEE. The CDR3 loop reads CASSLKLYGYTF. The CDR3 region has the DNA TGTGCCAGCAGCTTGAAGCTCTATGGCTACACCTTC.

The chain links TRBV3-1 (or the pseudogene TRBV3-2) to TRBJ1-1, with no clear D. The length of the CDR3 is 13 residues. Trimming stripped 4 bases from V and 4 bases from J, with 10 bases between. Germline V gene sequence: CDR1 LGHDT, CDR2 YNNKEL (reference sequence). CDR3 sequence reads: CASSRAKGTEAFF. Written as DNA, the CDR3 is TGTGCCAGCAGCCGAGCGAAGGGCACTGAAGCTTTCTTT.

The chain uses TRBV29-1 and TRBJ2-5; D may be TRBD1 (5 bases). The CDR3 is 15 amino acids. The V end was cut by 8 bases, the J end by 3 bases, with 22 bases between. Germline V gives CDR1 SQVTM, CDR2 ANQGSEA. CDR3 bases: TGCAGCTCCAAAAGTCCCGCGACAGAAAAAGAGACCCAGTACTTC. Protein: CSSKSPATEKETQYF.

This clone was observed once. The rearrangement links TRBV6-5 to TRBJ2-7; 9 nucleotides line up with TRBD1. The CDR3 loop spans 14 amino acids. Per the germline V gene, CDR1 is MNHEY and CDR2 is SVGAGI. The V and J ends lost 8 bases and 9 bases, in that order; junction bases with no gene match: 14. The CDR3 nucleotides are TGTGCCAGCCATGACCGGGACAGGGCCCTGCGGCAGTACTTC. Protein sequence: CASHDRDRALRQYF.

The chain carries TRBV6-5 and TRBJ1-1; perhaps TRBD1 as D (6 bases). The germline V gene encodes CDR1 MNHEY and CDR2 SVGAGI. V lost 4 bases and J lost 0, with 9 bases in between. The CDR3 length is 14 residues. This CDR3 reads CASSSGHLNTEAFF. The CDR3 DNA is TGTGCCAGCAGTTCGGGACACCTGAACACTGAAGCTTTCTTT.

This chain uses TRBV5-6 with TRBJ1-2; D possibly corresponds to TRBD1 (6 bases). Trimming left V 5 bases short and J 7 bases short, with 24 bases between. The CDR3 extends over 16 amino acids. Germline lookup yields CDR1 SGHDT and CDR2 YYEEEE. The CDR3 nucleotides are TGTGCCAGCAGTCTGACCGTCGAGGGGGGCGCGGGTGGCTACACCTTC. It is translated as CASSLTVEGGAGGYTF.

This chain joins TRBV6-6 and TRBJ1-2; unclear D gene. The CDR3 is 13 residues long. Germline assignment: CDR1 MNHNY and CDR2 SVGAGI (reference sequence). V lost 6 bases to trimming and J lost 4 bases, with 12 bases between them. CDR3 nucleotide sequence: TGTGCCAGCAGCCCCGCTGTACGCTATGGCTACACCTTC. Translated: CASSPAVRYGYTF.

V is TRBV27 and J is TRBJ2-3; tentatively, D is TRBD1 (5 bases). This CDR3 spans 13 amino acids. V was clipped by 10 bases and J by 2 bases, with 13 bases between them. CDR1 is MNHEY and CDR2 is SMNVEV in the germline V gene (reference sequence). CDR3 DNA: TGTGCCACCCTAAACAGGAACACAGATACGCAGTATTTT. Amino acid sequence: CATLNRNTDTQYF.

The CDR3 DNA is TGTGCCTGGAACGTCGGGAACTATGGCTACACCTTC. It yields the protein CAWNVGNYGYTF. The chain recombines TRBV30 with TRBJ1-2; D ambiguous. CDR3 length: 12 residues. V lost 4 bases and J lost 2, with 8 bases in between. Germline V lookup: CDR1 GTSNPN, CDR2 SVGIG (reference sequence).

The CDR3 region has the DNA TGTGCCAGCAGCCAAGAAGTGGCGGGAGGGTCTAACACAGATACGCAGTATTTT. Translated, it gives CASSQEVAGGSNTDTQYF. The J gene is TRBJ2-3, the V gene TRBV3-1 (or the pseudogene TRBV3-2); the match to TRBD2 covers 9 bases. Germline trimming cut 0 bases from V and 2 bases from J; bases unmatched to any gene: 9. Germline CDR1 and CDR2: LGHDT and YNNKEL (reference sequence). The CDR3 is 18 residues long.

The V call is TRBV13, the J call TRBJ2-5, with D perhaps TRBD2 (5 bases). V lost 5 bases and J 5 bases, leaving 18 bases between the germline ends. This CDR3 spans 15 amino acids. Germline-derived CDR1 and CDR2 are PRHDT and FYEKMQ (reference sequence). CDR3 bases: TGTGCCAGCAGCGCAGAAGCTAGCTTCGGGGAGACCCAGTACTTC. Its translation is CASSAEASFGETQYF.

The chain couples TRBV19 to TRBJ1-1; D not resolved. The V end lost 4 bases, the J end lost 0 bases, and 12 bases lay between the germline ends. This CDR3 has 15 residues. Germline CDR1 is LNHDA and CDR2 is SQIVND (reference sequence). The CDR3 spells CASSRADFMNTEAFF. The CDR3 nucleotides are TGTGCCAGTAGTAGGGCAGACTTCATGAACACTGAAGCTTTCTTT.

The DNA of the CDR3 is TGTGCCAGCAGCCAATCAGGGCAGGGAGAGTGGGAGACCCAGTACTTC. Its protein is CASSQSGQGEWETQYF. V is TRBV3-1 (or the pseudogene TRBV3-2) and J is TRBJ2-5; either TRBD1 or TRBD2 may fit D (5 bases each). CDR1 is LGHDT, CDR2 YNNKEL, per germline (reference sequence). V was cut by 2 bases and J by 5 bases, with 18 bases left in between. The CDR3 covers 16 residues.

The V gene is TRBV2, the J gene TRBJ2-7; D gene unclear. The CDR3 contains 14 residues. Germline-derived CDR1 and CDR2 are SNHLY and FYNNEI. The V gene lost 4 bases and the J gene lost 4 bases, with 14 bases spanning the gap. The CDR3 sequence: CASSVRVSMYEQYF. The CDR3 region has the DNA TGTGCCAGCAGTGTACGAGTTAGCATGTACGAGCAGTACTTC. Using reference TRBV2 and TRBJ2-7 for the parts outside the CDR3, the full variable domain is EPEVTQTPSHQVTQMGQEVILRCVPISNHLYFYWYRQILGQKVEFLVSFYNNEISEKSEIFDDQFSVERPDGSNFTLKIRSTKLEDSAMYFCASSVRVSMYEQYFGPGTRLTVT.

The rearrangement uses TRBV2 and TRBJ1-2, with TRBD1 matching 9 bases. Per germline, CDR1 SNHLY and CDR2 FYNNEI. The CDR3 spans 16 residues. V gave up 6 bases and J gave up 7 bases; unmatched junction bases: 15. CDR3 residues: CASSFLKGQGTSGYTF. The CDR3 nucleotides are TGTGCCAGCAGCTTCCTGAAGGGACAGGGTACGAGTGGCTACACCTTC.

The chain uses TRBV18 and TRBJ2-5, with TRBD2 matching over 8 bases. The V segment lost 0 bases and the J segment 1 base; nucleotides outside the gene matches: 7. Per germline, CDR1 KGHSH and CDR2 LQKENI. This CDR3 region has 17 residues. In DNA form, the CDR3 reads TGTGCCAGCTCACCACCAGGTCCGCGGGAGGTCCAAGAGACCCAGTACTTC. Its protein product is CASSPPGPREVQETQYF.

Notes on this clone: Mismatch with germline at one junction end may stem from a read error. DNA for the CDR3: TGTGCCTGGAGTTCCGGGACTAGCGGGAGTTGCAGCTTC. It codes for CAWSSGTSGSCSF. V usage is TRBV30 and J usage is TRBJ2-7; 14 positions match TRBD2. From germline, CDR1 is GTSNPN and CDR2 SVGIG (reference sequence). The length of the CDR3 is 13 residues.

The chain joins TRBV2 to TRBJ1-2, with no clear D. Germline V CDR1 and CDR2: SNHLY, FYNNEI. The CDR3 runs to 12 residues. The V and J ends lost 4 bases and 3 bases respectively, with 6 bases between them. The CDR3 DNA follows: TGTGCCAGCAGTGGCCAGGACTATGGCTACACCTTC. As protein: CASSGQDYGYTF.

A word on this clone: This sample also contains other DNA sequences that code for the same CDR3. V is TRBV28 and J is TRBJ1-4; no reliable D call. V lost 8 bases and J lost 0, with 4 bases in between. Germline V gene sequence: CDR1 MDHEN, CDR2 SYDVKM. The CDR3 sequence is 12 residues long. CDR3 bases: TGTGCCAGCTCCACAACTAATGAAAAACTGTTTTTT. Protein product: CASSTTNEKLFF.

This clone was seen just once. V gene TRBV2 combines with J gene TRBJ1-2; 9 nucleotides match TRBD1. This CDR3 is 14 amino acids long. The junction had 5 bases not matched to a gene; V was cut back by 5 bases and J by 4 bases. Germline V CDR1 and CDR2: SNHLY, FYNNEI. The CDR3, as DNA: TGTGCCAGCAGTTGGACAGGGGCGGGCTATGGCTACACCTTC. Protein: CASSWTGAGYGYTF.

The J gene is TRBJ2-7, the V gene TRBV5-1; possibly TRBD2 for D (5 bases). Between the trimmed V and J ends, which lost 0 bases and 5 bases, there was a span of 12 bases. From germline, CDR1 is SGHRS and CDR2 YFSETQ. This CDR3 is 14 amino acids long. The CDR3 is CASSLERGSDEQYF. The CDR3 coding sequence is TGCGCCAGCAGCTTGGAACGGGGTTCGGACGAGCAGTACTTC.

Remarks on this clone: Additional DNA sequences in this sample encode the identical CDR3. V and J are TRBV9 and TRBJ1-1, with 7 bases matching TRBD1. The CDR3 spans 13 residues. Losses at the gene ends were 2 bases for V and 3 bases for J; bases not matched to a gene: 1. Germline CDR1 reads SGDLS; CDR2 reads YYNGEE. The CDR3 bases are TGTGCCAGCAGCGTCAGGGGGGACACTGAAGCTTTCTTT. Its translation is CASSVRGDTEAFF.